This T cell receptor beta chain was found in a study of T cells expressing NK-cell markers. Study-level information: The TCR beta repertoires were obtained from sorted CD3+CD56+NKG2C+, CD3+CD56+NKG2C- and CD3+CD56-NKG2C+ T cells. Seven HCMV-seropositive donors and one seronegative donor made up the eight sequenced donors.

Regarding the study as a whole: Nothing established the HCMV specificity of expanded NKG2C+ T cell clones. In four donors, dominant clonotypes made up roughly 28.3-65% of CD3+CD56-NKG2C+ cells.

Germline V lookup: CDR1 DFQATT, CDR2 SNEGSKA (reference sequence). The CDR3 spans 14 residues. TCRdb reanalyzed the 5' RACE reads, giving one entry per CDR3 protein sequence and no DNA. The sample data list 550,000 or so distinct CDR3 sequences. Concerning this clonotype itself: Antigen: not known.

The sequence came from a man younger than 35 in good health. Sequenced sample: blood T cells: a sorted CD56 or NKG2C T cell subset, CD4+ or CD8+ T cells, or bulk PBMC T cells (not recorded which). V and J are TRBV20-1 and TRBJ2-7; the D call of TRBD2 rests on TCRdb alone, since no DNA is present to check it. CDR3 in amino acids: CSKTPLAGFSEQYF.